The 6 T cell receptor beta chains below all came from one sample that was sequenced in a study of T cell responses to AZD1222 COVID-19 vaccine. Using immunoSEQ multiplex PCR, the repertoire was profiled, and TCRdb retains in-frame clones only, with some absent. This sample has about 110,000 clones, with 70% to 90% found just once. The sample in question was peripheral blood, obtained 28 days after the second AZD1222 dose. The receptors here all came from an adult who received the AZD1222 COVID-19 vaccine.

The V call is TRBV28, the J call TRBJ2-3; 8 positions agree with TRBD1. The CDR3 is 16 amino acids. The germline CDR1 and CDR2 sequences are MDHEN and SYDVKM. The V gene end was trimmed by 5 bases and the J gene end by 1 base; junction bases not matched to a gene: 8. This chain's CDR3 is CASSTRTGIGTDTQYF. For the CDR3, the DNA is TGTGCCAGCAGTACCCGGACAGGGATAGGCACAGATACGCAGTATTTT.

The table lists this clone with a count of one. The chain combines TRBV2 with TRBJ1-1; 7 bases fit TRBD1. The CDR3 sequence is 14 residues long. J gave up 1 base and V 7 bases, and 6 bases lay outside the gene matches. Per germline, CDR1 SNHLY and CDR2 FYNNEI. The CDR3 loop is CASTRTGKNTEAFF. As DNA, the CDR3 is TGTGCCAGCACCCGGACAGGAAAGAACACTGAAGCTTTCTTT.

The chain employs TRBV30 and TRBJ2-5, with D possibly called TRBD1 or TRBD2 (5 bases each). Germline loops: CDR1 GTSNPN, CDR2 SVGIG (reference sequence). V gave up 0 bases and J gave up 4 bases, with 6 bases separating them. CDR3 length equals 12 residues. The CDR3 nucleotides are TGTGCCTGGAGTGTTGGGGGAGAGACCCAGTACTTC. It codes for CAWSVGGETQYF. The entire variable domain, with the rest obtained from reference TRBV30 and TRBJ2-5, is as follows: SQTIHQWPATLVQPVGSPLSLECTVEGTSNPNLYWYRQAAGRGLQLLFYSVGIGQISSEVPQNLSASRPQDRQFILSSKKLLLSDSGFYLCAWSVGGETQYFGPGTRLLVL.

The chain is built from TRBV24-1 and TRBJ2-1; 14 nucleotides match TRBD2. V was clipped by 2 bases and J by 15 bases; unmatched bases: 5. Germline-derived CDR1 and CDR2 are KGHDR and SFDVKD. This CDR3 is built from 14 residues. Here the CDR3 reads CATSDWGTSGSRFF. In DNA form, the CDR3 reads TGTGCCACCAGTGATTGGGGGACTAGCGGGAGTCGGTTCTTC.

The chain is built from TRBV3-1 (or the pseudogene TRBV3-2) and TRBJ2-7; no definite D call. This CDR3 is built from 14 residues. Looked up from germline, CDR1 is LGHDT and CDR2 is YNNKEL (reference sequence). V lost 0 bases, J lost 3 bases, and 9 bases lay in between. As DNA, the CDR3 is TGTGCCAGCAGCCAAGAGACCCAGTTCTACGAGCAGTACTTC. It is translated as CASSQETQFYEQYF.

The V and J genes are TRBV5-1 and TRBJ2-5; D assignment may be TRBD1 or TRBD2 (5 bases each). CDR3 length: 12 amino acids. CDR1 and CDR2 (germline): SGHRS, YFSETQ. V was pared by 1 base and J by 5 bases, with 6 bases between. CDR3 coding DNA: TGCGCCAGCAGCTTGTGGGGGGAGACCCAGTACTTC. This sequence encodes CASSLWGETQYF.